Sequencing of this TCR beta chain was carried out in a study of OX40 agonist ivuxolimab in advanced cancers. A note on this clone: What it recognizes is unknown.

Study-level points and caveats: CD4+ and CD8+ blood T cells expanded clonally by week 6 at 0.1 to 3.0 mg/kg. Relative to CD4+ cells, CD8+ T cells on average had more expanded clones. Expansion of clones was among the lowest in partial responders at 0.1-3.0 mg/kg. It was not determined which antigens were specifically recognized by the peripheral T cells that had undergone clonal expansion.

This CDR3 is built from 11 residues. CDR1 MGHRA and CDR2 YSYEKL come from the germline V gene. The V end was cut by 0 bases, the J end by 13 bases, with 6 bases between. Measured with immunoSEQ multiplex PCR; TCRdb has only the in-frame clones, and not every one. The table includes almost 65,000 clones, roughly 83% detected once. The source material was CD4+ or CD8+ T cells sorted from blood, sampled in a trial of the OX40 agonist ivuxolimab. The TCR originated in an adult with an advanced solid tumor such as melanoma, head and neck, liver or kidney cancer. The rearrangement links TRBV4-1 to TRBJ1-4; D gene uncertain. The DNA of the CDR3 is TGCGCCAGCAGCCAAGATGCTCTACTGTTTTTT. Translating it yields CASSQDALLFF.